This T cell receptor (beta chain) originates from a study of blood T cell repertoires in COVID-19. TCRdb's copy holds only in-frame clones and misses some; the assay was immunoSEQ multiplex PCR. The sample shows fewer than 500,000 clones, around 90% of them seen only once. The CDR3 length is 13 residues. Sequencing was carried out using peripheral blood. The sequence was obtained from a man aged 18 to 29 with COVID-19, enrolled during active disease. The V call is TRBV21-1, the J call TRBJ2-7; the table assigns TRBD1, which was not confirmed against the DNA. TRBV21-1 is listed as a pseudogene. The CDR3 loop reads CARDYRGGYEQYF. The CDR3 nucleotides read TGTGCCAGAGACTACAGGGGCGGCTACGAGCAGTACTTC.